The present TCR beta chain was sequenced within a study of neurological immune-mediated disorders (dated by TCRdb to about 2019). Context from the whole study: Peripheral blood TCR-beta repertoires from patients with HTLV-I-associated myelopathy (HAM/TSP), patients with multiple sclerosis, and healthy controls were compared in the study using UMI-based sequencing. The cohort comprised roughly 69 subjects: around 15 HAM/TSP patients, around 34 multiple sclerosis patients and around 20 healthy controls. Alongside PBMC samples, the set of about 100 TCR-beta libraries contained longitudinal samples, technical triplicates, and paired CD4+ and CD8+ T-cell subsets that had been sorted.

The paper's findings and limits, for the study overall: No identical CDR3 amino acid sequences were shared among expanded clones across subjects, suggesting private TCR-beta repertoires in all groups. The highest TCR clonal expansion was observed in HAM/TSP patients, whereas the lowest was observed in MS patients, even when compared with healthy controls.

This clonotype was recorded many times. Its cognate antigen has yet to be identified. Base qualities are not recorded, but no much larger clone differs from it by a single base. The CDR3 contains 11 residues, cysteine and phenylalanine counted. Only the CDR3 part of the read is kept: 33 bases, read in frame from the first base. Relative to germline, V is 6 bases shorter and J is 4 bases shorter, with 6 bases between their ends. cDNA was synthesized by template-switch 5'RACE using a primer carrying a 10-nucleotide random unique molecular identifier by which each TCR transcript was tagged. Over 170 million TCR-beta sequences, covering 15-18 subjects, were produced in each sequencing run. The RNeasy kit was used to extract total RNA. The KAPA Real-time Library Amplification kit was used to amplify TCR-beta VDJ regions with primers targeting the TCR constant region and the 5'RACE anchor. A first PCR added sample indexes and Illumina adaptors, and a second PCR then raised library yield. The roughly 650 bp TCR product was size-selected on a 2% E-gel SizeSelection system after Ampure bead purification. Before pooling, library quality was checked on a Bioanalyzer, concentration was measured with Qubit, and libraries were quantified with the Kapa Library Quantification kit. Libraries were sequenced paired-end 2 x 150 bp on an Illumina HiSeq 2500. To increase sequence diversity, about 23-32% phiX was spiked into each library pool. As for the authors' bioinformatics: Quality-filtered reads were processed with the UMI-based MiGEC pipeline, and over 85% of raw TCR sequences were removed by the MiGEC pipeline during error correction. IMGT germline references were used for alignment of VDJ genes, and clonotypes were defined by a unique CDR3 amino acid sequence together with V-J genes. Clonal expansion, Shannon diversity and CDR3 relatedness were evaluated with VDJtools (CalcPairwiseDistances, ClusterSamples), while phylogenetic trees were built in CLCbio workbench. Clones with at least 8 unique UMIs were defined as expanded, with this threshold being based on coefficient-of-variation modelling across technical triplicates. TCRdb trimmed the raw reads at Q25, called clones with MiXCR and kept productive beta chains. One record per CDR3 amino acid sequence lists the most common genes and DNA. None of the V and J calls come from the authors' own analysis; TCRdb made them. This sample gives more than 70,000 distinct CDR3 sequences in total; about a tenth of them show up just once. Clones ranked in the top ten supply about 2% of the sample.

Healthy controls were blood bank volunteers in Maryland, USA. For the unsorted PBMC libraries, 2 million PBMCs were stored in RNAlater at -80 degrees C until RNA extraction and were used to generate the libraries. PBMCs were separated from peripheral blood using Ficoll-Hypaque density gradient centrifugation and then cryopreserved in liquid nitrogen. Source material: PBMCs. Recombination connected TRBV12-3 or TRBV12-4 to TRBJ1-2; the D gene assignment is ambiguous. This receptor was taken from a man aged 35 to 55 in good health. The encoded CDR3 is CASSTSYGYTF. The sequenced DNA: TGTGCCAGCAGCACCAGCTATGGCTACACCTTC.